Given below is one T cell receptor (beta chain) in context. In this sample, this clonotype turned up a few times. The specificity of this receptor is unknown. No clone much larger than this one lies a single base away; base qualities are absent. This record belongs to a study of CD8 T cells in ankylosing spondylitis (dated by TCRdb to 2015 to 2018). About the investigation overall: To find TCR variants linked to disease, the study profiled T cell receptor beta repertoires in ankylosing spondylitis patients and healthy donors. Peripheral blood samples were taken, and synovial fluid was additionally collected from ankylosing spondylitis patients. In total, the full study cohort was made up of 110 or so healthy donors and about two dozen ankylosing spondylitis patients. Study-level results and caveats: Some TCR beta motif variants had previously been reported in synovial fluid and blood of reactive arthritis patients, which suggested common disease-initiation mechanisms. In peripheral blood, the disease-linked clones were found at relatively low frequencies and had a CD8+ phenotype. A TCR beta motif made up of several highly homologous amino acid variants appeared to be characteristic of blood from ankylosing spondylitis patients. The disease-linked clones were reported as significantly enriched in matched synovial fluid samples from ankylosing spondylitis patients.

CDR1 DFQATT and CDR2 SNEGSKA were looked up in the germline V gene (reference sequence). At the junction V is shortened by 3 bases and J by 0 bases, with 12 bases in between. Including the terminal cysteine and phenylalanine, the CDR3 comprises 15 residues. Only the CDR3 DNA is retained, 45 bases long and in frame from the first base. TCRdb shows the sequencer as Illumina HiSeq 2500. Quantitative 5'-RACE with molecular barcodes was used to prepare TCR beta libraries. Per the source publication's procedure: Disease-linked TCR variants were identified with a new computational method built on a probabilistic model of VDJ rearrangement. Through fastp at Q25 and MiXCR, TCRdb rebuilt clones from the public reads, retaining in-frame beta chains. Merged by CDR3 protein, the rows form single entries marked with the most common genes and DNA. These V and J calls rely on TCRdb rather than the paper's analysis. Across this sample there are more than 650,000 distinct CDR3 sequences, with 10% to 15% seen only once. Approximately 0.46% of the sample lies in the top ten.

The source material was blood, either unsorted or a sorted T cell fraction (not recorded which). Here the chain combines TRBV20-1 and TRBJ1-5; TRBD1 is a possible D gene, resting on 5 matching bases. The sequence derives from a male donor with ankylosing spondylitis. The DNA reads as follows: TGCAGTGCTAGTCTCGACAGTTATAGCAATCAGCCCCAGCATTTT. It translates to CSASLDSYSNQPQHF.